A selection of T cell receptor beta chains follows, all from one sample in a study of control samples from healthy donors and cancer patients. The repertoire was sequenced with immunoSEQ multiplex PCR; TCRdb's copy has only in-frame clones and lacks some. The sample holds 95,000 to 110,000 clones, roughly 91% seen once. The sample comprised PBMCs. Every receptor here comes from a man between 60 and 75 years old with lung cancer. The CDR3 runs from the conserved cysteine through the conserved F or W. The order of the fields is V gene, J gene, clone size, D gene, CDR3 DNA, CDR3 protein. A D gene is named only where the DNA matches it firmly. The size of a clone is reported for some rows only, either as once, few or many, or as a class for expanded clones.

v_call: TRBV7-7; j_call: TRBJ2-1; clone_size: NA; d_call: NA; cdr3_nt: TGTGCCAGCAGCCAAGAAGGTTGGGCGGCCCGGGATGAGCAGTTCTTC; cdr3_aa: CASSQEGWAARDEQFF
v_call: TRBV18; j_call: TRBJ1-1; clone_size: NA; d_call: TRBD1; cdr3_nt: TGTGCCAGCTCCCGGCCAGGGGGGAGAACTGAAGCTTTCTTT; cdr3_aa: CASSRPGGRTEAFF
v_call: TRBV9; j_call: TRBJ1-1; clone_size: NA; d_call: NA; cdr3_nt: TGTGCCAGCAGCGTAGGCAGGGAGGTTGGCACTGAAGCTTTCTTT; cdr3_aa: CASSVGREVGTEAFF
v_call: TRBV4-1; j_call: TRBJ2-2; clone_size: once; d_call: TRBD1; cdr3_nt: TGCGCCAGCAGCCAAGATTCGGACAGGGGGTACACCGGGGAGCTGTTTTTT; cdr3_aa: CASSQDSDRGYTGELFF
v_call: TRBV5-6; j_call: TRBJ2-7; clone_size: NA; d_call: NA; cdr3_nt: TGTGCCAGCAGCCTGCTAGGGTCAGTGAACTACGAGCAGTACTTC; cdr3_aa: CASSLLGSVNYEQYF
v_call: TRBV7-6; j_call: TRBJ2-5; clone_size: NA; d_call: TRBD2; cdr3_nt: TGTGCCAGCAGCTTAGGTCTAGCGGGGGGCCAAGAGACCCAGTACTTC; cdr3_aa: CASSLGLAGGQETQYF
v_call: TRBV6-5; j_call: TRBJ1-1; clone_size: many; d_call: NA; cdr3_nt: TGTGCCAGCAGCCTAAGGGGGGGGCGGACTGAAGCTTTCTTT; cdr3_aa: CASSLRGGRTEAFF
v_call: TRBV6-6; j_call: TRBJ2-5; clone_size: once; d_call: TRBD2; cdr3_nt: TGTGCCAGCAGCCGGGACCAGGCGGGGGGTATAGAGACCCAGTACTTC; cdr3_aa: CASSRDQAGGIETQYF
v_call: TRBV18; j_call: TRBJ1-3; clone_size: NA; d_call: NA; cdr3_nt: TGTGCCAGCTCGGCGGGGCAGACAACTTCTGGAAACACCATATATTTT; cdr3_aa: CASSAGQTTSGNTIYF
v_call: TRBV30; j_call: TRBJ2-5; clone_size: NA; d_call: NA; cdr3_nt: TGTGCCTGGAGGGACAAGATAGACAGGTTGGGCGGGACCCAGTACTTC; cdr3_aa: CAWRDKIDRLGGTQYF
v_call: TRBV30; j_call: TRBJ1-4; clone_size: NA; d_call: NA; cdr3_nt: TGTGCCTGGAGTAGGATTAATGAAAAACTGTTTTTT; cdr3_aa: CAWSRINEKLFF
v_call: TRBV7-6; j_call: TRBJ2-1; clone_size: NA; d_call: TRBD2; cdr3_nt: TGTGCCAGCAGCGCCGGACTAGCGGGGGAACCCTCCTACAATGAGCAGTTCTTC; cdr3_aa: CASSAGLAGEPSYNEQFF
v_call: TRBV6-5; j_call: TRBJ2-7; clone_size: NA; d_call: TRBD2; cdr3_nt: TGTGCCAGCAGTAAATTAGCGGGGAGCTCCTACGAGCAGTACTTC; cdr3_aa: CASSKLAGSSYEQYF
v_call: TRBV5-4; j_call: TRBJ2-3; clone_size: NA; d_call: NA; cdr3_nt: TGTGCCAGCAGCTTGGATAAGGGACAAACAGATACGCAGTATTTT; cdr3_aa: CASSLDKGQTDTQYF
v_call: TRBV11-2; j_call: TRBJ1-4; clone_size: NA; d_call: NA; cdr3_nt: TGTGCCAGCAGCAGTCCCGGGACCGAGGATGAAAAACTGTTTTTT; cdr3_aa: CASSSPGTEDEKLFF
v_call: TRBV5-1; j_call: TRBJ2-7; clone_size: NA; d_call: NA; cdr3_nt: TGCGCCAGCAGCTTGGTGTGGGGACCCTACGAGCAGTACTTC; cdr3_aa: CASSLVWGPYEQYF
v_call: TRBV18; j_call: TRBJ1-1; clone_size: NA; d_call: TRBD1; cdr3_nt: TGTGCCAGCTCACTAGGAACAGGGGTGAACACTGAAGCTTTCTTT; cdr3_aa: CASSLGTGVNTEAFF
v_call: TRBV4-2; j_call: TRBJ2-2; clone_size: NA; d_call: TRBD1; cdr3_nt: TGTGCCAGCAGCCAAGCGACAGGGGCCACCGGGGAGCTGTTTTTT; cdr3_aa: CASSQATGATGELFF
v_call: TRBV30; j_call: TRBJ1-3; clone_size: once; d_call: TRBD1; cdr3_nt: TGTGCCTGGGAGGACAGGGAAAGAAACACCATATATTTT; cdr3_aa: CAWEDRERNTIYF
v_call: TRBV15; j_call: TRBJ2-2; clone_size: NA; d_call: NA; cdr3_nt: TGTGCCACCACCTCAAAGACCGGCTCCGTCACCGGGGAGCTGTTTTTT; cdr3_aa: CATTSKTGSVTGELFF
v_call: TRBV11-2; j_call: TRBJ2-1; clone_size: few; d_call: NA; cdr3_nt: TGTGCCAGCAGCTTAGTATATGGGGACAATGAGCAGTTCTTC; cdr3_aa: CASSLVYGDNEQFF
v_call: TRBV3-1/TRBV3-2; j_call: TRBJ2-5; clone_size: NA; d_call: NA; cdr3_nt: TGTGCCAGCAGCCAAGTTTTTGGGGAGACCCAGTACTTC; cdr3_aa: CASSQVFGETQYF
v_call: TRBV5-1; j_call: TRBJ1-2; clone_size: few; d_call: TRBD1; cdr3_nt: TGCGCCAGCAGCCCCGGGACAGGGACTACTCCCGGCTACACCTTC; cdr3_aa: CASSPGTGTTPGYTF
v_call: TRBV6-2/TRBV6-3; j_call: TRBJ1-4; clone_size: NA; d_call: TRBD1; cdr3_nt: TGTGCCAGCAGTTATACGGACAGGGGATCCAGAATTCGTGGAAAACTGTTTTTT; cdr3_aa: CASSYTDRGSRIRGKLFF
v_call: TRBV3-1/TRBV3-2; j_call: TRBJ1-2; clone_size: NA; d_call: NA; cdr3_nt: TGTGCCAGCAGCCAAACTACAGGGTTCAATGGCTACACCTTC; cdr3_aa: CASSQTTGFNGYTF
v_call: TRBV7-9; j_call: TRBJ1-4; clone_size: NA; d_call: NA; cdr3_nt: TGTGCCAGCAGCTTGGGGGTTAGTGCAACTAATGAAAAACTGTTTTTT; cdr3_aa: CASSLGVSATNEKLFF
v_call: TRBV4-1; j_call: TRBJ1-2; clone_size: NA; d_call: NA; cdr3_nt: TGCGCCAGCAGCCAAGAAGCAGCTACTAACTATGGCTACACCTTC; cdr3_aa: CASSQEAATNYGYTF
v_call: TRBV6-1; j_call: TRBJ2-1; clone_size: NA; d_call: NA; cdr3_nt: TGTGCCAGCAGTGAAAAGACGGCGCAGTTCTTC; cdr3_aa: CASSEKTAQFF
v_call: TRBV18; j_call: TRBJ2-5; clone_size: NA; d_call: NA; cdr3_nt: TGTGCCAGCTCACTACTCAGATGGGGCCCCCAAGAGACCCAGTACTTC; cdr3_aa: CASSLLRWGPQETQYF
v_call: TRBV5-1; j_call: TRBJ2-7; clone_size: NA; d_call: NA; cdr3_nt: TGCGCCAGCAGGAGGGACTCAACCGACTACGAGCAGTACTTC; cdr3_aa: CASRRDSTDYEQYF
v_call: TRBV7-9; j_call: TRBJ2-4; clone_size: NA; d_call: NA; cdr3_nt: TGTGCCAGCAGCCGTTGGGGGGAATACATTCAGTACTTC; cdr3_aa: CASSRWGEYIQYF
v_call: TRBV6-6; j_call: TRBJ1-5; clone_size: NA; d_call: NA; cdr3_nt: TGTGCCAGCAGCGATCCTAATCAGCCCCAGCATTTT; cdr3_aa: CASSDPNQPQHF
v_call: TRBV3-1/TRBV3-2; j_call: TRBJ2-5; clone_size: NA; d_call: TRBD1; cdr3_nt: TGTGCCAGCAGCCAAGGGGGCGACGAGGCAGGGGGTCAGGAGACCCAGTACTTC; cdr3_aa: CASSQGGDEAGGQETQYF
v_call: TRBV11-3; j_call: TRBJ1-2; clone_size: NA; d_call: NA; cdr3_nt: TGTGCCAGCAGCATGAGGTATGGCTACACCTTC; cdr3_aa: CASSMRYGYTF
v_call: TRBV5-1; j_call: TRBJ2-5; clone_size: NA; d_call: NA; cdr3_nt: TGCGCCAGCAGCAAGTTCCTCAGCCAGGAGACCCAGTACTTC; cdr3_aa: CASSKFLSQETQYF
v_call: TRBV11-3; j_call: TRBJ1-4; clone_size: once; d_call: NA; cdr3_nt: TGTGCCAGCAGCTTAGGCGGGTCGATGAGCGAAAAACTGTTTTTT; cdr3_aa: CASSLGGSMSEKLFF
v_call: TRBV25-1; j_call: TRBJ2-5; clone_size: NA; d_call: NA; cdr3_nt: TGTGCCAGCGCCCCATTCGAGGGGGGAGAGACCCAGTACTTC; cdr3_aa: CASAPFEGGETQYF